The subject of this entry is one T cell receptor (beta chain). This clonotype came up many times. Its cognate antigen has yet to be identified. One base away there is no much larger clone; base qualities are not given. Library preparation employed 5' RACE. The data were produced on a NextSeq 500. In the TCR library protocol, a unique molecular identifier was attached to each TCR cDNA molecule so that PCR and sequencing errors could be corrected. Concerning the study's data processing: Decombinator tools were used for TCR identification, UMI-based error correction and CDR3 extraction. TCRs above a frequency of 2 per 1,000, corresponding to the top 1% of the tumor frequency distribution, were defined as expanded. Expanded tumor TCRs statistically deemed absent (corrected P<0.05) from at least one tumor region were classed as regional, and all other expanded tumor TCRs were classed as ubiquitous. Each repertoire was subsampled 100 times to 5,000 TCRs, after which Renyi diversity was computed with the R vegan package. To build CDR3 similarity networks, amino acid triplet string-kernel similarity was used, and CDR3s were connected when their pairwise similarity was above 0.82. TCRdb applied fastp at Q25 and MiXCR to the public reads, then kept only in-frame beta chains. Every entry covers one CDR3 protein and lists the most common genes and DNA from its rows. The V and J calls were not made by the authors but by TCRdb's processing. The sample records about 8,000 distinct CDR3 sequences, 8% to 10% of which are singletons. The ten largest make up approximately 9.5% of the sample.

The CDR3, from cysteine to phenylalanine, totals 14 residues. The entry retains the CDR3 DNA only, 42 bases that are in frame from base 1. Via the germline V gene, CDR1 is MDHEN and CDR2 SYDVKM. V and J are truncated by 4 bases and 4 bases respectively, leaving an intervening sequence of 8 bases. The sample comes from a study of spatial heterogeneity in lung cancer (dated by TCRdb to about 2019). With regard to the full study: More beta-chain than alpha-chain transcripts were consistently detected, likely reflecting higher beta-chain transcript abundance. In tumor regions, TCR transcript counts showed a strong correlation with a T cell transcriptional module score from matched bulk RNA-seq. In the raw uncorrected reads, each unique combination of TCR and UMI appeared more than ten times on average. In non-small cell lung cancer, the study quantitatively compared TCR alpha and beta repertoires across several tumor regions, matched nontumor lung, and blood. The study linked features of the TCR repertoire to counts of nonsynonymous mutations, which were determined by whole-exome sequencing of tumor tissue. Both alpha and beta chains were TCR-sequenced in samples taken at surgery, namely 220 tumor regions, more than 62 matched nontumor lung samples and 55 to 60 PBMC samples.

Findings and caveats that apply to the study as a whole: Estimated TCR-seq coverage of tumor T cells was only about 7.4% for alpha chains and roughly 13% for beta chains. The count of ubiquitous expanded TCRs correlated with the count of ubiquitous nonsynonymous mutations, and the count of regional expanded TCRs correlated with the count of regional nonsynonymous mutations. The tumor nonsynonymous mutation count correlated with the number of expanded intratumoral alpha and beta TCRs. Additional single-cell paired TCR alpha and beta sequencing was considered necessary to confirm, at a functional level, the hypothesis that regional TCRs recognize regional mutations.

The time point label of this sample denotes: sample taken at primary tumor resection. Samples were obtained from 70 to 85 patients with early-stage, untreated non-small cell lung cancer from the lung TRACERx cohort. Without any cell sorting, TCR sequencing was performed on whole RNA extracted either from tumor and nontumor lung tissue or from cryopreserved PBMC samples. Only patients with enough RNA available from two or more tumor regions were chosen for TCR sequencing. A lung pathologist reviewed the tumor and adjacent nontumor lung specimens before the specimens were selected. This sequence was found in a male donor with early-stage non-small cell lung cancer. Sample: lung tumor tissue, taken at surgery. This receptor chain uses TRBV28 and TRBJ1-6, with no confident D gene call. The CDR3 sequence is CASSSPGYNSPLHF. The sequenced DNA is TGTGCCAGCAGTTCCCCGGGTTATAATTCACCCCTCCACTTT.